The 28 T cell receptor beta chains given below trace back to one sample, sequenced in a study of OX40 agonist ivuxolimab in advanced cancers. Sequencing was performed with immunoSEQ multiplex PCR; in TCRdb, only in-frame clones are kept and a portion is missing. The sample has tens of thousands of clones, around 84% seen once. The sample here was CD4+ or CD8+ T cells sorted from blood, taken in a trial of the OX40 agonist ivuxolimab. Every receptor here comes from an adult with an advanced solid tumor such as melanoma, head and neck, liver or kidney cancer.

The V and J genes are TRBV29-1 and TRBJ2-1; the match to TRBD2 covers 9 bases. This CDR3 spans 14 amino acids. V dropped 7 bases and J dropped 1; count of bases not matched to a gene: 5. Germline-derived CDR1 and CDR2 are SQVTM and ANQGSEA. In DNA, the CDR3 is TGCAGCGCTCAACTAGCGGGTTCCTACAATGAGCAGTTCTTC. Translating gives CSAQLAGSYNEQFF.

V gene TRBV9 combines with J gene TRBJ1-1; 7 nucleotides match TRBD1. This CDR3 is built from 15 residues. Germline loops: CDR1 SGDLS, CDR2 YYNGEE. Germline trimming cut 1 base from V and 4 bases from J; bases unmatched to any gene: 7. The CDR3 sequence is CASSVSDRVVTEAFF. In nucleotides, the CDR3 is TGTGCCAGCAGCGTATCTGACAGGGTAGTCACTGAAGCTTTCTTT.

V is TRBV5-1 and J is TRBJ2-7; D remains unclear. The V gene's germline CDR1 is SGHRS and CDR2 YFSETQ. V dropped 0 bases and J dropped 5 bases, with 15 bases sitting between them. The CDR3 length is 15 residues. In nucleotides, the CDR3 is TGCGCCAGCAGCTTGGAGGCCGAATCGCGTCACGAGCAGTACTTC. Protein: CASSLEAESRHEQYF.

The rearrangement joins TRBV30 to TRBJ1-1; D is possibly TRBD1 (6 bases). V lost 1 base and J 1 base, leaving 16 bases between the germline ends. Germline CDR1 and CDR2: GTSNPN and SVGIG (reference sequence). This CDR3 has 16 residues. The CDR3: CAWSGAEGGQNTEAFF. In DNA, the CDR3 is TGTGCCTGGAGTGGGGCCGAGGGGGGGCAGAACACTGAAGCTTTCTTT.

This clone was seen just once. The chain uses TRBV19 and TRBJ2-1; no definite D call. This CDR3 is 16 amino acids long. The V and J ends lost 1 base and 0 bases respectively, with 10 bases between them. Germline CDR1 reads LNHDA; CDR2 reads SQIVND (reference sequence). CDR3 sequence (DNA): TGTGCCAGTAGTATAGGGGCGGACCGCTCCTACAATGAGCAGTTCTTC. This sequence encodes CASSIGADRSYNEQFF. Based on the CDR3 plus reference TRBV19 and TRBJ2-1, the full variable domain is DGGITQSPKYLFRKEGQNVTLSCEQNLNHDAMYWYRQDPGQGLRLIYYSQIVNDFQKGDIAEGYSVSREKKESFPLTVTSAQKNPTAFYLCASSIGADRSYNEQFFGPGTRLTVL.

This clone was seen once. CDR3 sequence (DNA): TGTGCCTGGAATGGCGGGACAGGGTCGGGCTATAATTCACCCCTCCACTTT. Translated: CAWNGGTGSGYNSPLHF. The chain has TRBV30 and TRBJ1-6, with 9 bases fitting TRBD1. Unmatched junction bases numbered 10, after V lost 4 bases and J lost 3 bases. This CDR3 comprises 17 residues. CDR1 and CDR2 from the germline V gene are GTSNPN and SVGIG (reference sequence).

The chain recombines TRBV6-5 with TRBJ1-2; D is uncertain. V was cut by 5 bases and J by 4 bases, with 14 bases left in between. Germline values: CDR1 MNHEY, CDR2 SVGAGI. The CDR3 has 14 amino acids. CDR3 coding DNA: TGTGCCAGCAGTCCAAACACAGAACGCTATGGCTACACCTTC. Translated, it gives CASSPNTERYGYTF.

The genes are TRBV9 and TRBJ1-3, with TRBD1 identical over 10 bases. J gave up 2 bases and V 3 bases, and 8 bases lay outside the gene matches. The CDR3 is 17 residues long. From germline, CDR1 is SGDLS and CDR2 YYNGEE. The CDR3 is CASSETRTGGPGNTIYF. CDR3 bases: TGTGCCAGCAGCGAAACCCGGACAGGGGGTCCTGGAAACACCATATATTTT.

The V call is TRBV7-6, the J call TRBJ1-5; 7 bases agree with TRBD1. Germline-derived CDR1 and CDR2 are SGHVS and FNYEAQ. V shed 5 bases, J shed 7 bases, and the junction held 8 bases outside the gene matches. The CDR3 has 14 amino acids. CDR3 protein: CASSPQGKRQPQHF. The CDR3 nucleotides are TGTGCCAGCAGCCCACAGGGGAAGAGGCAGCCCCAGCATTTT. The variable domain in full, with the rest retrieved from reference TRBV7-6 and TRBJ1-5, is GAGVSQSPRYKVTKRGQDVALRCDPISGHVSLYWYRQALGQGPEFLTYFNYEAQQDKSGLPNDRFSAERPEGSISTLTIQRTEQRDSAMYRCASSPQGKRQPQHFGDGTRLSIL.

The chain couples TRBV5-4 to TRBJ2-3; 12 nucleotides agree with TRBD2. This CDR3 spans 18 amino acids. The J segment lost 1 base and the V segment lost 6 bases, leaving 12 bases of the junction unmatched. Germline lookup yields CDR1 SGHNT and CDR2 YYREEE (reference sequence). Written as DNA, the CDR3 is TGTGCCAGCAAAAGGGCTAGCGGGAGGGCACGAGGCACAGATACGCAGTATTTT. Protein product: CASKRASGRARGTDTQYF.

The CDR3 sequence: CASSRTGRSEQFF. As DNA, the CDR3 is TGTGCCAGCAGTCGTACAGGGCGGAGTGAGCAGTTCTTC. The chain uses TRBV27 and TRBJ2-1, with D maybe TRBD1 (6 bases). CDR3 size: 13 residues. Trimming removed 5 bases at V and 9 bases at J, with 14 bases between. CDR1 is MNHEY and CDR2 is SMNVEV in the germline V gene (reference sequence).

This chain's CDR3 is CATRTPGTGGTGELFF. Written as DNA, the CDR3 is TGTGCCACCAGAACCCCCGGGACAGGGGGGACCGGGGAGCTGTTTTTT. The chain joins TRBV15 to TRBJ2-2; 11 nucleotides agree with TRBD1. This CDR3 has 16 residues. J lost 5 bases, V lost 6 bases, and 8 bases had no gene match. Per germline, CDR1 LNHNV and CDR2 YYDKDF (reference sequence).

The chain recombines TRBV27 with TRBJ2-2; TRBD1 is a possible D gene (5 bases). This CDR3 comprises 16 residues. Germline V gene data show CDR1 as MNHEY and CDR2 as SMNVEV (reference sequence). V dropped 4 bases and J dropped 0 bases, with 12 bases sitting between them. For the CDR3, the DNA is TGTGCCAGCAGTTCTTGGACACTGACGAACACCGGGGAGCTGTTTTTT. Translation gives CASSSWTLTNTGELFF.

This chain connects TRBV5-1 to TRBJ1-6, with D possibly matching TRBD1 (5 bases). Germline CDR1 and CDR2: SGHRS and YFSETQ. V was trimmed by 4 bases and J by 6 bases, leaving 14 bases between them. This CDR3 region has 15 residues. The DNA of the CDR3 is TGCGCCAGCAGCCCACCGGGACGGCTTAATTCACCCCTCCACTTT. Translating it yields CASSPPGRLNSPLHF.

The genes are TRBV2 and TRBJ1-6; D call uncertain. Germline V gives CDR1 SNHLY, CDR2 FYNNEI. The CDR3 has 14 amino acids. V was cut by 4 bases and J by 6 bases, with 10 bases left in between. Here the CDR3 DNA reads TGTGCCAGCAGTGCGAGTTTGACTAATTCACCCCTCCACTTT. It encodes CASSASLTNSPLHF. The full variable domain, its missing parts supplied by reference TRBV2 and TRBJ1-6, is EPEVTQTPSHQVTQMGQEVILRCVPISNHLYFYWYRQILGQKVEFLVSFYNNEISEKSEIFDDQFSVERPDGSNFTLKIRSTKLEDSAMYFCASSASLTNSPLHFGNGTRLTVT.

V usage is TRBV19 and J usage is TRBJ1-1, with D unresolved. Trimming pared 4 bases from V and 4 bases from J, leaving 4 bases between. This CDR3 has 11 amino acids. Germline lookup yields CDR1 LNHDA and CDR2 SQIVND (reference sequence). Written as DNA, the CDR3 is TGTGCCAGTAGTAGAGGCACTGAAGCTTTCTTT. It yields the protein CASSRGTEAFF.

V is TRBV7-2 and J is TRBJ1-5, with 7 nucleotides matching TRBD1. V lost 5 bases to trimming and J lost 7 bases; unmatched junction nucleotides: 11. Germline CDR1 is SGHTA and CDR2 is FQGNSA. The length of the CDR3 is 15 residues. The CDR3 here is CASSAYRGEGQPQHF. The CDR3 region has the DNA TGTGCCAGCAGCGCCTACAGGGGCGAGGGGCAGCCCCAGCATTTT.

J is TRBJ1-3 and V is TRBV30; no reliable D call. The CDR3 spans 16 residues. Between the trimmed V and J ends, which lost 3 bases and 4 bases, there was a span of 19 bases. Germline V gives CDR1 GTSNPN, CDR2 SVGIG (reference sequence). The CDR3 DNA sequence: TGTGCCTGGAGACGACCTATGTTTGATCTCGGAAACACCATATATTTT. Residues: CAWRRPMFDLGNTIYF.

The chain has TRBV19 and TRBJ1-4; D is possibly TRBD1 (5 bases). The CDR3 has 15 residues. Trimming removed 1 base at V and 5 bases at J, with 11 bases between. Germline V CDR1 and CDR2: LNHDA, SQIVND (reference sequence). CDR3 sequence (DNA): TGTGCCAGTAGTATAGTAAGGGGAGGGAATGAAAAACTGTTTTTT. Its protein is CASSIVRGGNEKLFF.

This clone showed up just a few times. The CDR3 loop is CASSLGGLSNQPQHF. The CDR3 DNA reads TGTGCCAGCAGCTTGGGCGGGCTTAGCAATCAGCCCCAGCATTTT. The rearrangement links TRBV7-9 to TRBJ1-5, with D uncertain. Germline assignment: CDR1 SEHNR and CDR2 FQNEAQ (reference sequence). V was pared by 3 bases and J by 0 bases, with 9 bases between. This CDR3 has 15 amino acids.

The chain joins TRBV19 to TRBJ1-1, with D uncertain. CDR3 length: 15 amino acids. The V gene lost 3 bases and the J gene lost 6 bases, with 17 bases spanning the gap. Germline loops: CDR1 LNHDA, CDR2 SQIVND (reference sequence). CDR3 loop: CASSISTQGHSEAFF. The CDR3 nucleotides are TGTGCCAGTAGTATTAGTACTCAAGGGCACTCTGAAGCTTTCTTT.

The rearrangement uses TRBV30 and TRBJ1-1; D remains unclear. Trimming removed 3 bases from V and 1 base from J, with 12 bases in between. The CDR3 runs to 14 residues. The germline V gene has CDR1 GTSNPN and CDR2 SVGIG (reference sequence). The chain's CDR3 is CAWSQPGENTEAFF. In DNA, the CDR3 is TGTGCCTGGAGCCAGCCCGGGGAGAACACTGAAGCTTTCTTT.

The chain is built from TRBV19 and TRBJ1-2; 9 bases align to TRBD1. The junction had 5 bases not matched to a gene; V was cut back by 5 bases and J by 4 bases. Germline assignment: CDR1 LNHDA and CDR2 SQIVND (reference sequence). This CDR3 contains 14 residues. The DNA for the CDR3 is TGTGCCAGTAGTGTGGGACAGGGCAGCTATGGCTACACCTTC. Amino acids: CASSVGQGSYGYTF.

The chain combines TRBV14 with TRBJ2-3, with 8 bases that match TRBD2. Trimming removed 0 bases from V and 4 bases from J; junction bases left unmatched: 9. The CDR3 runs to 17 residues. Germline CDR1 reads SGHDN; CDR2 reads FVKESK. The CDR3 is CASSQDWGAGVADTQYF. In DNA, the CDR3 is TGTGCCAGCAGCCAAGATTGGGGAGCGGGAGTCGCAGATACGCAGTATTTT.

The sample holds a few counts of this clone. The chain has TRBV6-1 and TRBJ1-1; D unresolved. Germline CDR1 and CDR2: MNHNS and SASEGT. The CDR3 totals 13 residues. Trimming left V 7 bases short and J 0 bases short, with 9 bases between. For the CDR3, the DNA is TGTGCCAGCATTCCGCAGATGAACACTGAAGCTTTCTTT. Protein sequence: CASIPQMNTEAFF.

The chain recombines TRBV6-5 with TRBJ2-7; D not certain. V gave up 2 bases and J gave up 4 bases, with 9 bases separating them. In germline, CDR1 is MNHEY, CDR2 SVGAGI. There are 13 residues in the CDR3. The CDR3 DNA sequence: TGTGCCAGCAGTTACAAGGGTTTTTACGAGCAGTACTTC. Its protein product is CASSYKGFYEQYF.

V is TRBV29-1 and J is TRBJ2-1, with D maybe TRBD1 (5 bases). Germline V CDR1 and CDR2: SQVTM, ANQGSEA. The CDR3 is 15 amino acids. V lost 6 bases, J lost 0 bases, and 15 bases lay in between. The CDR3 DNA sequence: TGCAGCGTGGCCAGGGATATGGGCTCCTACAATGAGCAGTTCTTC. Translating gives CSVARDMGSYNEQFF.

The rearrangement uses TRBV7-9 and TRBJ2-5, with D unresolved. Trimming took 5 bases from V and 2 from J, leaving 3 bases between them. Germline CDR1 and CDR2: SEHNR and FQNEAQ (reference sequence). CDR3 length: 11 amino acids. The CDR3: CASSIQETQYF. Here the CDR3 DNA reads TGTGCCAGCAGCATACAAGAGACCCAGTACTTC. The full variable domain, rest sourced from reference TRBV7-9 and TRBJ2-5, is DTGVSQNPRHKITKRGQNVTFRCDPISEHNRLYWYRQTLGQGPEFLTYFQNEAQLEKSRLLSDRFSAERPKGSFSTLEIQRTEQGDSAMYLCASSIQETQYFGPGTRLLVL.